Given below is one T cell receptor (beta chain) in context. Its antigen remains unidentified. Base qualities are not provided; no much larger clone lies one nucleotide away. Compared with germline, V lacks 6 bases and J lacks 2 bases; bases without a gene match: 7. Including the terminal cysteine and phenylalanine, the CDR3 comprises 15 residues. Just the 45-base CDR3 DNA is kept, in frame starting at base 1. Via the germline V gene, CDR1 is MNHEY and CDR2 SVGAGI. The time point label, as the study defines it: sample taken at primary tumor resection. Samples were obtained from about 69 patients with early-stage, untreated non-small cell lung cancer from the lung TRACERx cohort. Without any cell sorting, TCR sequencing was performed on whole RNA extracted either from tumor and nontumor lung tissue or from cryopreserved PBMC samples. Only patients with enough RNA available from two or more tumor regions were chosen for TCR sequencing.

The sample is drawn from a study of spatial heterogeneity in lung cancer (dated by TCRdb to about 2019). About the study as a whole: More beta-chain than alpha-chain transcripts were consistently detected, likely reflecting higher beta-chain transcript abundance. In the raw uncorrected reads, each unique combination of TCR and UMI appeared more than ten times on average. In non-small cell lung cancer, the study quantitatively compared TCR alpha and beta repertoires across several tumor regions, matched nontumor lung, and blood. The study linked features of the TCR repertoire to counts of nonsynonymous mutations, which were determined by whole-exome sequencing of tumor tissue. At surgery, both alpha and beta chains were TCR-sequenced in more than 200 tumor regions, approximately 64 matched nontumor lung samples and 50 to 60 PBMC samples. The study at large found these results: Ubiquitous expanded tumor TCRs showed up in blood more often at tumor resection than at routine follow-up. Additional single-cell paired TCR alpha and beta sequencing was considered necessary to confirm, at a functional level, the hypothesis that regional TCRs recognize regional mutations.

The library was produced with 5' RACE. Data came from a NextSeq 500. In the TCR library protocol, a unique molecular identifier was attached to each TCR cDNA molecule so that PCR and sequencing errors could be corrected. In the authors' own workflow: TCR identification, UMI-based error correction and CDR3 extraction were all carried out with Decombinator tools. TCRs above a frequency of 2 per 1,000, corresponding to the top 1% of the tumor frequency distribution, were defined as expanded. Rényi diversity was computed with the R vegan package after subsampling each repertoire 100 times to 5,000 TCRs. To build CDR3 similarity networks, amino acid triplet string-kernel similarity was used, and CDR3s were connected when their pairwise similarity was above 0.82. The raw public reads went through TCRdb reprocessing: fastp at Q25, MiXCR clone calling, in-frame beta chains kept. Records with the same CDR3 protein are collapsed into one entry carrying the most frequent genes and DNA. TCRdb's processing, not the authors' own work, is the source of the V and J calls. The sample table shows 90,000 to 95,000 distinct CDR3 sequences, and approximately 12% are seen once. 35% to 50% of the sample rests with the top ten.

Here the sequenced sample was PBMCs, taken at surgery. The clonotype comes from a male donor with early-stage non-small cell lung cancer. The V gene is TRBV6-5 and the J gene is TRBJ2-3; 8 central bases correspond to TRBD2. The CDR3 region reads CASRLAGGPTDTQYF. The DNA sequence is given as TGTGCCAGCAGACTTGCGGGGGGCCCCACAGATACGCAGTATTTT.